This is a list of T cell receptor beta chains from one sample in a study of PD-L1 blockade in urothelial cancer. The method was immunoSEQ multiplex PCR; TCRdb's version includes in-frame clones alone and lacks a portion of them. The top ten clones hold about 2.4% of a sample with some 120,000 clones, approximately 85% of them seen once. The input for sequencing was PBMCs, taken around atezolizumab (anti-PD-L1) treatment. These receptors all come from a man aged 45-60 years with urothelial cancer. Both conserved end residues are part of each CDR3. A D gene is named only where the DNA matches it firmly. Only some rows state a clone size, as once, few, many or a class for expanded clones.

v_call: TRBV30; d_call: TRBD2; clone_size: .; j_call: TRBJ2-7; cdr3_aa: CAWSVRSSGSLSQYF; cdr3_nt: TGTGCCTGGAGTGTACGGTCTAGCGGGAGTCTCTCGCAGTACTTC
v_call: TRBV7-3; d_call: .; clone_size: once; j_call: TRBJ2-6; cdr3_aa: CASSLTGANVLTF; cdr3_nt: TGTGCCAGCAGTCTTACAGGGGCCAACGTCCTGACTTTC
v_call: TRBV5-1; d_call: .; clone_size: .; j_call: TRBJ1-2; cdr3_aa: CASSLSPGDGYTF; cdr3_nt: TGCGCCAGCAGCCTCTCGCCGGGGGATGGCTACACCTTC
v_call: TRBV15; d_call: .; clone_size: .; j_call: TRBJ2-2; cdr3_aa: CATSRVAVNTGELFF; cdr3_nt: TGTGCCACCAGCAGAGTTGCGGTGAACACCGGGGAGCTGTTTTTT
v_call: TRBV6-1; d_call: .; clone_size: once; j_call: TRBJ1-2; cdr3_aa: CASSAQDWFGYTF; cdr3_nt: TGTGCCAGCAGTGCCCAGGACTGGTTTGGCTACACCTTC
v_call: TRBV30; d_call: .; clone_size: .; j_call: TRBJ2-2; cdr3_aa: CAWVRGWNTGELFF; cdr3_nt: TGTGCCTGGGTAAGGGGGTGGAACACCGGGGAGCTGTTTTTT
v_call: TRBV30; d_call: .; clone_size: .; j_call: TRBJ2-4; cdr3_aa: CAWRAVAKNIQYF; cdr3_nt: TGTGCCTGGAGGGCGGTAGCCAAAAACATTCAGTACTTC
v_call: TRBV30; d_call: .; clone_size: .; j_call: TRBJ2-3; cdr3_aa: CAWSLGQSTDTQYF; cdr3_nt: TGTGCCTGGAGCTTAGGACAGAGCACAGATACGCAGTATTTT
v_call: TRBV28; d_call: TRBD1; clone_size: few; j_call: TRBJ1-5; cdr3_aa: CASRRRDRVNQPQHF; cdr3_nt: TGTGCCAGCAGACGCCGGGACAGGGTTAATCAGCCCCAGCATTTT
v_call: TRBV15; d_call: .; clone_size: few; j_call: TRBJ2-2; cdr3_aa: CATSIVTNTGELFF; cdr3_nt: TGTGCCACCAGCATAGTGACAAACACCGGGGAGCTGTTTTTT
v_call: TRBV7-9; d_call: .; clone_size: few; j_call: TRBJ1-1; cdr3_aa: CASSLPQTGARTEAFF; cdr3_nt: TGTGCCAGCAGCTTACCCCAGACAGGCGCGAGGACTGAAGCTTTCTTT
v_call: TRBV28; d_call: TRBD2; clone_size: .; j_call: TRBJ2-3; cdr3_aa: CASSTWTSGGNTQYF; cdr3_nt: TGTGCCAGCAGTACTTGGACTAGCGGGGGCAATACGCAGTATTTT
v_call: TRBV21-1; d_call: .; clone_size: .; j_call: TRBJ1-2; cdr3_aa: CASSKTGGGTDPSNYGYTF; cdr3_nt: TGTGCCAGCAGCAAAACCGGGGGGGGGACAGACCCTTCTAACTATGGCTACACCTTC
v_call: TRBV6-1; d_call: .; clone_size: .; j_call: TRBJ2-1; cdr3_aa: CAGGYEQFF; cdr3_nt: TGTGCCGGCGGGTATGAGCAGTTCTTC
v_call: TRBV27; d_call: .; clone_size: many; j_call: TRBJ2-3; cdr3_aa: CASSLVSGGGTDTQYF; cdr3_nt: TGTGCCAGCAGTTTAGTCAGTGGGGGAGGAACAGATACGCAGTATTTT
v_call: TRBV27; d_call: TRBD2; clone_size: .; j_call: TRBJ2-3; cdr3_aa: CASRAGGGTDTQYF; cdr3_nt: TGTGCCAGCCGAGCGGGAGGGGGCACAGATACGCAGTATTTT
v_call: TRBV28; d_call: TRBD1; clone_size: few; j_call: TRBJ1-1; cdr3_aa: CASSISGQGEAFF; cdr3_nt: TGTGCCAGCAGTATCTCAGGACAGGGTGAAGCTTTCTTT
v_call: TRBV9; d_call: .; clone_size: .; j_call: TRBJ2-1; cdr3_aa: CASSPREDEQFF; cdr3_nt: TGTGCCAGCAGCCCCCGGGAAGATGAGCAGTTCTTC
v_call: TRBV5-4; d_call: TRBD2; clone_size: .; j_call: TRBJ2-7; cdr3_aa: CASSLAGGNIYEQYF; cdr3_nt: TGTGCCAGCAGCTTGGCCGGGGGGAACATCTACGAGCAGTACTTC
v_call: TRBV18; d_call: .; clone_size: .; j_call: TRBJ2-1; cdr3_aa: CASSRQRYNEQFF; cdr3_nt: TGTGCCAGCTCTCGACAAAGATACAATGAGCAGTTCTTC
v_call: TRBV6-5; d_call: .; clone_size: .; j_call: TRBJ2-5; cdr3_aa: CASSYSTATQETQYF; cdr3_nt: TGTGCCAGCAGTTACTCCACCGCGACTCAAGAGACCCAGTACTTC
v_call: TRBV10-3; d_call: .; clone_size: .; j_call: TRBJ2-7; cdr3_aa: CAISDTVDEQYF; cdr3_nt: TGTGCCATCAGTGACACTGTCGACGAGCAGTACTTC